The sample holds a few counts of the clone carrying this T cell receptor beta chain. What it binds is not known. The sample is drawn from a study of T cell repertoires in cytomegalovirus infection. Study-level information: Public TCR beta signatures provided an indication of both CMV infection and a matching HLA type.

From germline, CDR1 is MNHNS and CDR2 SASEGT. V was pared by 6 bases and J by 8 bases, with 14 bases between. The CDR3 runs to 14 residues. TCRdb reprocessed the reads via MiXCR and lists one record per CDR3 protein. This table has 680,000 or so distinct CDR3 sequences, around a third appearing once. The starting material was cultured PBMCs, obtained from culture after CMV antigen stimulation. This chain connects TRBV6-1 to TRBJ1-6, with a tentative D call TRBD1 (6 bases). This TCR was recovered from a human donor in good health (CMV status not recorded). Some clones in this sample may be carry-over from other donors' samples. CDR3: CASRIDRSHSPLHF. DNA for the CDR3: TGTGCCAGCAGGATTGACAGGTCACATTCACCCCTCCACTTT.